The 20 T cell receptor beta chains presented below share a single source sample, sequenced in a study of response to subunit inactivated influenza vaccine. TCRdb recomputed calls from the RT-PCR reads with MiXCR, one row per CDR3 protein. Among 530,000 or so distinct CDR3 sequences listed, roughly 15% were seen once. The sequences come from PBMCs from blood, collected roughly 12 days after vaccination. The receptor set was obtained from a man between 45 and 60 years old who received an inactivated influenza vaccine.

V and J are TRBV7-9 and TRBJ2-3; no clear D. CDR1 is SEHNR, CDR2 FQNEAQ, per germline (reference sequence). Trimming pared 0 bases from V and 10 bases from J, leaving 8 bases between. The CDR3 contains 12 residues. The chain's CDR3 is CASSLAGWAQYF. CDR3 DNA: TGTGCCAGCAGCTTAGCGGGGTGGGCGCAGTATTTT.

This clonotype was found many times. J is TRBJ2-3 and V is TRBV7-6; 8 bases are shared with TRBD1. This CDR3 spans 16 amino acids. After removal of 3 bases from V and 3 bases from J, the junction contained 8 bases not matched to a gene. Germline V gives CDR1 SGHVS, CDR2 FNYEAQ. This CDR3 reads CASSLGTGVRTDTQYF. CDR3 in DNA: TGTGCCAGCAGCTTGGGGACAGGCGTCCGGACAGATACGCAGTATTTT.

This chain uses TRBV28 with TRBJ2-1; possibly TRBD2 for D (5 bases). Trimming cost V 5 bases and J 5 bases, with 13 bases left between them. Germline V gene lookup returns CDR1 MDHEN and CDR2 SYDVKM. The CDR3 runs to 14 residues. Here the CDR3 reads CASSPPGGNNEQFF. CDR3 bases: TGTGCCAGCAGTCCCCCCGGAGGCAACAATGAGCAGTTCTTC.

In its sample, this clonotype was seen a few times. The chain links TRBV25-1 to TRBJ1-5; TRBD1 matches at 7 bases. Germline V gene sequence: CDR1 MGHDK, CDR2 SYGVNS. V lost 4 bases and J lost 6; bases outside the gene matches: 15. This CDR3 spans 17 amino acids. For the CDR3, the DNA is TGTGCCAGCAGTGTCATCCCCGGGACAGCGGGCGGTCAGCCCCAGCATTTT. Amino acids: CASSVIPGTAGGQPQHF.

The chain carries TRBV4-2 and TRBJ1-1; D not resolved. The V gene's germline CDR1 is LGHNA and CDR2 YNFKEQ. The CDR3 has 14 residues. The germline V and J ends were trimmed by 0 bases and 7 bases, with 12 bases remaining between them. CDR3 amino acids: CASSQDLGRLEAFF. CDR3 bases: TGTGCCAGCAGCCAAGACCTGGGAAGGCTTGAAGCTTTCTTT.

The rearrangement links TRBV9 to TRBJ2-1; TRBD2 agrees at 8 bases. V trimming: 4 bases; J trimming: 7 bases; junction bases outside the gene matches: 7. CDR1 is SGDLS and CDR2 is YYNGEE in the germline V gene. There are 14 residues in the CDR3. The CDR3 sequence is CASSPSTSENEQFF. The DNA of the CDR3 is TGTGCCAGCAGCCCCTCGACTAGCGAGAATGAGCAGTTCTTC.

The chain employs TRBV5-4 and TRBJ2-3; 9 bases fit TRBD2. This CDR3 region has 14 residues. V lost 9 bases, J lost 0 bases, and 5 bases stayed unmatched. Germline V gives CDR1 SGHNT, CDR2 YYREEE (reference sequence). Here the CDR3 reads CATVSGRSTDTQYF. CDR3 nucleotide sequence: TGTGCCACCGTCAGCGGGAGGAGCACAGATACGCAGTATTTT.

The chain is built from TRBV7-9 and TRBJ1-2, with 8 nucleotides matching TRBD1. Trimming at V came to 4 bases and at J to 4 bases, leaving 8 bases not matched to a gene. CDR1 is SEHNR and CDR2 is FQNEAQ in the germline V gene (reference sequence). CDR3 length: 15 amino acids. CDR3 region: CASSSLDREGYGYTF. DNA for the CDR3: TGTGCCAGCAGCTCCCTGGACAGGGAGGGCTATGGCTACACCTTC.

This clonotype was seen a handful of times. The DNA for the CDR3 is TGTGCCATCAGTGTGGGGACTAGCGGGAGAACCGGTGAGCAGTTCTTC. Protein: CAISVGTSGRTGEQFF. This chain joins TRBV10-3 and TRBJ2-1; 14 nucleotides match TRBD2. V was pared by 4 bases and J by 9 bases, with 8 bases of the junction left unmatched. CDR1 and CDR2 from the germline V gene are ENHRY and SYGVKD. The CDR3 runs 16 residues.

V usage is TRBV2 and J usage is TRBJ1-6, with 8 bases lining up with TRBD1. Germline loops: CDR1 SNHLY, CDR2 FYNNEI. This CDR3 comprises 16 residues. V gave up 2 bases and J gave up 5 bases; unmatched junction bases: 5. The CDR3 DNA reads as TGTGCCAGCAGTGAACTACAGGGGGTGGATAATTCACCCCTCCACTTT. Translating it yields CASSELQGVDNSPLHF.

There are a few counts of this clonotype. This rearrangement joins TRBV7-6 to TRBJ2-5, with D possibly being TRBD1 or TRBD2 (5 bases each). The CDR3 totals 14 residues. Trimming pared 4 bases from V and 4 bases from J, leaving 13 bases between. The germline CDR1 and CDR2 sequences are SGHVS and FNYEAQ. This CDR3 is CASSWDQRGETQYF. DNA for the CDR3: TGTGCCAGCAGCTGGGACCAGCGCGGAGAGACCCAGTACTTC.

This clonotype was detected ten times or more. J is TRBJ1-5 and V is TRBV28, with D possibly matching TRBD1 (5 bases). Germline V gene data show CDR1 as MDHEN and CDR2 as SYDVKM. The CDR3 has 17 amino acids. V lost 3 bases and J lost 1, with 16 bases in between. Here the CDR3 DNA reads TGTGCCAGCAGTTTTATTGGGGGGTGGGCGAGCAATCAGCCCCAGCATTTT. Amino acids: CASSFIGGWASNQPQHF. Filled out from reference TRBV28 and TRBJ1-5, the complete variable domain reads DVKVTQSSRYLVKRTGEKVFLECVQDMDHENMFWYRQDPGLGLRLIYFSYDVKMKEKGDIPEGYSVSREKKERFSLILESASTNQTSMYLCASSFIGGWASNQPQHFGDGTRLSIL.

The sample holds a few counts of this clonotype. In DNA, the CDR3 is TGCAGTGCTAGGTCCAGGGGTAACTATGGCTACACCTTC. It is translated as CSARSRGNYGYTF. The V call is TRBV20-1, the J call TRBJ1-2; maybe TRBD1 (6 bases). Trimming took off 3 bases at V and 1 base at J, with 9 bases between the two ends. The CDR3 has 13 residues. The germline gives CDR1 DFQATT, CDR2 SNEGSKA (reference sequence).

The chain carries TRBV6-4 and TRBJ2-3, with TRBD2 as a possible D gene (7 bases). There are 11 residues in the CDR3. Trimming took 9 bases from V and 8 from J, leaving 12 bases between them. Germline lookup yields CDR1 MRHNA and CDR2 SNTAGT. Written as DNA, the CDR3 is TGTGCCAGTGAAGGGGGGGGTACGCAGTATTTT. This encodes CASEGGGTQYF.

Points on this clonotype: A clone one base away is much larger, so this may be a read error. The chain combines TRBV9 with TRBJ2-5; the D gene could be TRBD1 or TRBD2 (6 bases each). Germline-derived CDR1 and CDR2 are SGDLS and YYNGEE. Trimming pared 5 bases from V and 7 bases from J, leaving 24 bases between. CDR3 length: 16 amino acids. The chain's CDR3 is CASSILGGLPGATQYF. Here the CDR3 DNA reads TGTGCCAGCAGTATCTTAGGAGGGCTGCCAGGGGCGACCCAGTACTTC.

V is TRBV20-1 and J is TRBJ2-1; 8 nucleotides agree with TRBD2. CDR1 and CDR2 (germline): DFQATT, SNEGSKA (reference sequence). The length of the CDR3 is 14 residues. Trimming at V came to 5 bases and at J to 8 bases, leaving 11 bases not matched to a gene. The CDR3 sequence is CSAAREAPPYEQFF. The CDR3, as DNA: TGCAGTGCTGCGCGGGAGGCGCCCCCTTATGAGCAGTTCTTC.

The rearrangement links TRBV5-1 to TRBJ2-2; possibly TRBD2 for D (7 bases). This CDR3 is 16 amino acids long. Trimming cost V 1 base and J 4 bases, with 14 bases left between them. Germline V lookup: CDR1 SGHRS, CDR2 YFSETQ. In DNA, the CDR3 is TGCGCCAGCAGCTTGAACGCGGCGGGGGCCACCGGGGAGCTGTTTTTT. It yields the protein CASSLNAAGATGELFF.

This chain links TRBV5-1 with TRBJ1-1, with TRBD1 as a possible D gene (5 bases). The CDR3 loop spans 14 amino acids. Germline loops: CDR1 SGHRS, CDR2 YFSETQ. V was pared by 3 bases and J by 4 bases, with 13 bases between. Written as DNA, the CDR3 is TGCGCCAGCAGCTGGCAGGGAGGCGGCACTGAAGCTTTCTTT. This sequence encodes CASSWQGGGTEAFF.

This clonotype was counted only a few times. V is TRBV30 and J is TRBJ2-7; D ambiguous. Trimming pared 3 bases from V and 0 bases from J, leaving 3 bases between. Germline values: CDR1 GTSNPN, CDR2 SVGIG (reference sequence). The CDR3 spans 11 residues. DNA for the CDR3: TGTGCCTGGAGGGACTCCTACGAGCAGTACTTC. It specifies CAWRDSYEQYF.

This chain joins TRBV20-1 and TRBJ2-7; unclear D gene. V lost 4 bases to trimming and J lost 4 bases, with 17 bases between them. In germline, CDR1 is DFQATT, CDR2 SNEGSKA (reference sequence). The CDR3 loop spans 14 amino acids. The CDR3 DNA reads as TGCAGTGCTACAGAGTCCTCTTTCGTATACGAGCAGTACTTC. Amino acid sequence: CSATESSFVYEQYF.